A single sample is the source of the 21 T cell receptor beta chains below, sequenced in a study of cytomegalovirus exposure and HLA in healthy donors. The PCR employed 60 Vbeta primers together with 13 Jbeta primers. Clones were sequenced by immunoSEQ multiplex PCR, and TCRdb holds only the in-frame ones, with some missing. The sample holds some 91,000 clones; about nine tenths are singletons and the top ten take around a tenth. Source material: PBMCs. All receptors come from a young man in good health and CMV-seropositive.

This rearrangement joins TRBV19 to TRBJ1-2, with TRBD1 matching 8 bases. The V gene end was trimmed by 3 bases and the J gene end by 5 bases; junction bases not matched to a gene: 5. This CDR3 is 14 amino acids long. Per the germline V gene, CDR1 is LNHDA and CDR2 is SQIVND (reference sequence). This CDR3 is CASSIGQGVYGYTF. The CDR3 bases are TGTGCCAGTAGTATCGGACAGGGCGTATATGGCTACACCTTC. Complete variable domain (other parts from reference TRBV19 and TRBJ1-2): DGGITQSPKYLFRKEGQNVTLSCEQNLNHDAMYWYRQDPGQGLRLIYYSQIVNDFQKGDIAEGYSVSREKKESFPLTVTSAQKNPTAFYLCASSIGQGVYGYTFGSGTRLTVV.

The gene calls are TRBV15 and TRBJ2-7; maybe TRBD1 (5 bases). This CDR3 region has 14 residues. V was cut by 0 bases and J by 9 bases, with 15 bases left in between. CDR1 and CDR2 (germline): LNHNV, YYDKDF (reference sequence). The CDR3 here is CATSREGGVRGQYF. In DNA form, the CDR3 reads TGTGCCACCAGCAGAGAAGGTGGGGTAAGGGGGCAGTACTTC.

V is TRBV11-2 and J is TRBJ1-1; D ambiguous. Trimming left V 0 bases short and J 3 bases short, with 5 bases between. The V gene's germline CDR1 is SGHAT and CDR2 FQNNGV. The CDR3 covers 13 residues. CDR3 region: CASSLDPDTEAFF. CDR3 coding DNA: TGTGCCAGCAGCTTAGATCCCGACACTGAAGCTTTCTTT.

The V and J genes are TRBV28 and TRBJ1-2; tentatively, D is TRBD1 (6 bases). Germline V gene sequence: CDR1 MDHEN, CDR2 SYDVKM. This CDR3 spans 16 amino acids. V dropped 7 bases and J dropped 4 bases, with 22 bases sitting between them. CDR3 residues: CASNLSGAGVSYGYTF. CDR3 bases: TGTGCCAGCAACCTAAGCGGGGCAGGGGTTAGCTATGGCTACACCTTC.

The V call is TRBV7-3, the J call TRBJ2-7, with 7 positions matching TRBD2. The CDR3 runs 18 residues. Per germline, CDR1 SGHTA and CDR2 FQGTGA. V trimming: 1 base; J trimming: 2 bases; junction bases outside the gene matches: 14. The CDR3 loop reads CASSLMFWGRAGAYEQYF. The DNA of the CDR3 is TGTGCCAGCAGCTTAATGTTTTGGGGGAGGGCGGGGGCCTACGAGCAGTACTTC.

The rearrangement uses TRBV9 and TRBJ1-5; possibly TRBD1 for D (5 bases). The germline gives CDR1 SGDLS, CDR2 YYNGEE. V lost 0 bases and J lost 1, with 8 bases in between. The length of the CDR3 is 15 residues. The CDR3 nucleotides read TGTGCCAGCAGCGTAGCCCCAGGGAGCAATCAGCCCCAGCATTTT. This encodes CASSVAPGSNQPQHF.

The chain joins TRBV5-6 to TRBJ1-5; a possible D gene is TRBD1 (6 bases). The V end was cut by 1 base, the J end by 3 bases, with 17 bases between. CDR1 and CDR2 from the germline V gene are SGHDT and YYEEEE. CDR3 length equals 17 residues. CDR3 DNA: TGTGCCAGCAGCTTGTCTTTCGAAACAGGGACCAATCAGCCCCAGCATTTT. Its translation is CASSLSFETGTNQPQHF.

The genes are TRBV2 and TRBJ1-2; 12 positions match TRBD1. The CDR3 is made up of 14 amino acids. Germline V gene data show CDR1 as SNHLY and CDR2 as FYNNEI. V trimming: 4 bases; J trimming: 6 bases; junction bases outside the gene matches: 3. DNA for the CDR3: TGTGCCAGCAGTGGGGACAGGGGGCGAAATGGCTACACCTTC. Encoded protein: CASSGDRGRNGYTF.

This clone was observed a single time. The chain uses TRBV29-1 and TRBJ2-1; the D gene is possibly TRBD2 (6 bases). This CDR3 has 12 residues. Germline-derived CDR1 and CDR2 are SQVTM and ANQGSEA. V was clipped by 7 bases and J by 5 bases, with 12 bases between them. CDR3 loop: CSDRLGHNEQFF. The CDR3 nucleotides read TGCAGCGACCGACTAGGTCACAATGAGCAGTTCTTC.

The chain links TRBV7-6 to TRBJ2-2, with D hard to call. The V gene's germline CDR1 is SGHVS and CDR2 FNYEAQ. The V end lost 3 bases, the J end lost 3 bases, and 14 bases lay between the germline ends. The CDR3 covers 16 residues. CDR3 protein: CASSLMSASDTGELFF. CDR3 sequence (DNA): TGTGCCAGCAGCTTGATGAGCGCCTCGGACACCGGGGAGCTGTTTTTT. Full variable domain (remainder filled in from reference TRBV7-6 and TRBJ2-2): GAGVSQSPRYKVTKRGQDVALRCDPISGHVSLYWYRQALGQGPEFLTYFNYEAQQDKSGLPNDRFSAERPEGSISTLTIQRTEQRDSAMYRCASSLMSASDTGELFFGEGSRLTVL.

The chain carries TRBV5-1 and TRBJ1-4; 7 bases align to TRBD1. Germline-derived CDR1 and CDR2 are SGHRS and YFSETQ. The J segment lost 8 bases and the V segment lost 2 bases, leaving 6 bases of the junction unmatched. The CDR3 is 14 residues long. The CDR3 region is CASSLDRVDEKLFF. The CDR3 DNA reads TGCGCCAGCAGCTTAGACAGGGTTGACGAAAAACTGTTTTTT.

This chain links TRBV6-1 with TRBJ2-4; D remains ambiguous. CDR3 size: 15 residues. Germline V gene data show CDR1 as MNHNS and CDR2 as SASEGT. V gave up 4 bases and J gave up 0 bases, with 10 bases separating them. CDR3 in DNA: TGTGCCAGCAGTGCTACGAACCTAGCCAAAAACATTCAGTACTTC. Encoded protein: CASSATNLAKNIQYF.

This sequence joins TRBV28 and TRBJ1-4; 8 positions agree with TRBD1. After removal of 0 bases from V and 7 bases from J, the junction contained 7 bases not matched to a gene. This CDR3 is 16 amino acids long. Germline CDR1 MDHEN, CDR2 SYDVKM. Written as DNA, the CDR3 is TGTGCCAGCAGTTTATGGTTGGCAGGGACAGGTGAAAAACTGTTTTTT. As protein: CASSLWLAGTGEKLFF.

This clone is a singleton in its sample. DNA for the CDR3: TGTGCCAGCAGCGCCAGGGGGAGAGATGGCTACACCTTC. Its protein product is CASSARGRDGYTF. V usage is TRBV7-9 and J usage is TRBJ1-2, with 7 positions matching TRBD1. V was pared by 5 bases and J by 6 bases, with 6 bases of the junction left unmatched. Germline V gene lookup returns CDR1 SEHNR and CDR2 FQNEAQ (reference sequence). The CDR3 loop spans 13 amino acids.

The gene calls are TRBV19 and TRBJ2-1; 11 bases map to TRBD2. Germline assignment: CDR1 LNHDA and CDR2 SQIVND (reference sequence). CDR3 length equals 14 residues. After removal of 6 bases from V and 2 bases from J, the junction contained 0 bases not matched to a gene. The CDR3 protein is CASRGLAAYNEQFF. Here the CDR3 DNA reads TGTGCCAGTAGGGGACTAGCGGCCTACAATGAGCAGTTCTTC.

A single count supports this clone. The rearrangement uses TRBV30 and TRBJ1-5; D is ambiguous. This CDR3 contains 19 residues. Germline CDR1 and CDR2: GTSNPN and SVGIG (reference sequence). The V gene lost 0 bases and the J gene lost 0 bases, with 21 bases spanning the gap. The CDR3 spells CAWSVSPIRHAYSNQPQHF. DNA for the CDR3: TGTGCCTGGAGTGTAAGCCCCATCCGACACGCTTATAGCAATCAGCCCCAGCATTTT.

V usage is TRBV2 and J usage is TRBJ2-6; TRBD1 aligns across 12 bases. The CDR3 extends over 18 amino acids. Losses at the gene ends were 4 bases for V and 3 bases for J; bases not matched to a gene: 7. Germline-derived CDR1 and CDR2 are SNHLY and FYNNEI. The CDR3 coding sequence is TGTGCCAGCAGTGCCGGGACAGGGGGCTTCGGTGGGGCCAACGTCCTGACTTTC. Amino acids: CASSAGTGGFGGANVLTF.

Written as DNA, the CDR3 is TGCGCCAGCAGCTCATACCCTATAGAGACCCAGTACTTC. The encoded protein is CASSSYPIETQYF. The chain recombines TRBV5-1 with TRBJ2-5, with D unclear. Trimming left V 3 bases short and J 4 bases short, with 10 bases between. There are 13 residues in the CDR3. The germline V gene encodes CDR1 SGHRS and CDR2 YFSETQ. The whole variable domain, remainder taken from reference TRBV5-1 and TRBJ2-5, is KAGVTQTPRYLIKTRGQQVTLSCSPISGHRSVSWYQQTPGQGLQFLFEYFSETQRNKGNFPGRFSGRQFSNSRSEMNVSTLELGDSALYLCASSSYPIETQYFGPGTRLLVL.

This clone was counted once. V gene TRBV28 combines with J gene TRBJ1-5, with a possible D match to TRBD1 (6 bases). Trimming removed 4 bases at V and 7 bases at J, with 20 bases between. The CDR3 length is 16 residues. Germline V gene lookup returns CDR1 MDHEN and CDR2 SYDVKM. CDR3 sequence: CASSSPQGSSEQPQHF. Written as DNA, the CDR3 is TGTGCCAGCAGTTCGCCACAGGGATCGTCCGAACAGCCCCAGCATTTT.

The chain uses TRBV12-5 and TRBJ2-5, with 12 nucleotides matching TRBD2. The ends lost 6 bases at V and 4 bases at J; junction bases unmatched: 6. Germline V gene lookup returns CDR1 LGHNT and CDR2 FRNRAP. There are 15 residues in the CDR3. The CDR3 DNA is TGTGCTAGTGGCCTGGGGACTAGCGGGCTAGAGACCCAGTACTTC. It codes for CASGLGTSGLETQYF.

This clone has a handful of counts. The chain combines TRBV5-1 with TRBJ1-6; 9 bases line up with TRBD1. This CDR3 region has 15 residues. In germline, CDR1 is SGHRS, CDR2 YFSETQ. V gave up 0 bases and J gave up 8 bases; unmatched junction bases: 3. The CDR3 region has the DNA TGCGCCAGCAGCTTGGCCACAGGGGGCCATTCACCCCTCCACTTT. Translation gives CASSLATGGHSPLHF. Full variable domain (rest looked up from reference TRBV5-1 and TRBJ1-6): KAGVTQTPRYLIKTRGQQVTLSCSPISGHRSVSWYQQTPGQGLQFLFEYFSETQRNKGNFPGRFSGRQFSNSRSEMNVSTLELGDSALYLCASSLATGGHSPLHFGNGTRLTVT.